The 20 T cell receptor beta chains given below trace back to one sample, sequenced in a study of shared clonotypes between healthy human individuals. Method: immunoSEQ multiplex PCR; TCRdb's copy keeps in-frame clones and lacks some. The table lists about 2 million clones, approximately 94% of them singletons, with 1% to 1.3% in the top ten. Only CD45RO-negative cells positively selected for CCR7 counted as naive CD8 cells, so terminally differentiated effector memory CD45RA+ cells were excluded. What was sequenced was naive CD8+ T cells sorted from blood. These receptors were taken from a man aged 18-30 years in good health.

Comment on this clone: Other DNA sequences in this specimen translate into the identical CDR3. The chain uses TRBV7-9 and TRBJ2-1; 11 positions agree with TRBD2. The V gene's germline CDR1 is SEHNR and CDR2 FQNEAQ (reference sequence). This CDR3 comprises 16 residues. The V segment lost 4 bases and the J segment 2 bases; nucleotides outside the gene matches: 4. CDR3 region: CASSWTSGRTYNEQFF. The CDR3 nucleotides read TGTGCCAGCAGCTGGACTAGCGGGCGAACCTACAATGAGCAGTTCTTC.

For this clone: Other DNA sequences in this sample translate to the same CDR3. The gene calls are TRBV4-1 and TRBJ1-2; D unclear. V gave up 2 bases and J gave up 5 bases, with 6 bases separating them. The CDR3 is made up of 12 amino acids. Germline CDR1 reads MGHRA; CDR2 reads YSYEKL. The CDR3 here is CASSQTGYGYTF. Written as DNA, the CDR3 is TGCGCCAGCAGCCAAACGGGATATGGCTACACCTTC.

This chain uses TRBV19 with TRBJ2-7; possible D gene TRBD1, 6 bases. Trimming pared 3 bases from V and 6 bases from J, leaving 12 bases between. This CDR3 has 13 residues. Germline-derived CDR1 and CDR2 are LNHDA and SQIVND (reference sequence). Written as DNA, the CDR3 is TGTGCCAGTAGTATGCTAGTGGGGGCCGAGCAGTACTTC. Translation: CASSMLVGAEQYF. Full variable domain (missing parts from reference TRBV19 and TRBJ2-7): DGGITQSPKYLFRKEGQNVTLSCEQNLNHDAMYWYRQDPGQGLRLIYYSQIVNDFQKGDIAEGYSVSREKKESFPLTVTSAQKNPTAFYLCASSMLVGAEQYFGPGTRLTVT.

This chain uses TRBV13 with TRBJ2-2; 8 bases map to TRBD1. The length of the CDR3 is 15 residues. Germline V lookup: CDR1 PRHDT, CDR2 FYEKMQ (reference sequence). J was trimmed by 2 bases and V by 5 bases; bases with no gene match: 4. In nucleotides, the CDR3 is TGTGCCAGCAGCAACAGGGGGAAAAACACCGGGGAGCTGTTTTTT. Translated: CASSNRGKNTGELFF.

The V gene is TRBV7-9, the J gene TRBJ2-7, with D possibly matching TRBD1 (6 bases). CDR3 length: 16 amino acids. CDR1 is SEHNR, CDR2 FQNEAQ, per germline (reference sequence). V was clipped by 5 bases and J by 2 bases, with 19 bases between them. As DNA, the CDR3 is TGTGCCAGCAGCCCCCCGGCGACAGGACCTACCTACGAGCAGTACTTC. Translating it yields CASSPPATGPTYEQYF.

The J gene is TRBJ2-7, the V gene TRBV4-3; D remains ambiguous. The germline CDR1 and CDR2 sequences are LGHNA and YSLEER. V lost 4 bases to trimming and J lost 2 bases, with 18 bases between them. The CDR3 covers 16 residues. The CDR3 nucleotides are TGCGCCAGCAGCCGAGACACGACGGAAATAACCTACGAGCAGTACTTC. Residues: CASSRDTTEITYEQYF.

The chain recombines TRBV6-1 with TRBJ2-3, with TRBD1 matching over 8 bases. V lost 3 bases, J lost 4 bases, and 6 bases stayed unmatched. Looked up from germline, CDR1 is MNHNS and CDR2 is SASEGT. The CDR3 is 15 residues long. In DNA form, the CDR3 reads TGTGCCAGCAGTGACAGGGGGCGTTTTGCAGATACGCAGTATTTT. Protein sequence: CASSDRGRFADTQYF.

This rearrangement joins TRBV27 to TRBJ1-1; D not certain. The CDR3 runs to 17 residues. Trimming removed 6 bases at V and 0 bases at J, with 20 bases between. Germline V gives CDR1 MNHEY, CDR2 SMNVEV (reference sequence). The CDR3, as DNA: TGTGCCAGCAGCCCTCTCATGGTGGAGGGCATGAACACTGAAGCTTTCTTT. It specifies CASSPLMVEGMNTEAFF.

This clone was seen once. The chain joins TRBV27 to TRBJ2-1; D gene unclear. Per the germline V gene, CDR1 is MNHEY and CDR2 is SMNVEV (reference sequence). The CDR3 totals 13 residues. V lost 5 bases, J lost 5 bases, and 10 bases lay in between. The CDR3: CASSPLLDNEQFF. In DNA form, the CDR3 reads TGTGCCAGCAGTCCGTTATTGGACAATGAGCAGTTCTTC.

The gene calls are TRBV4-3 and TRBJ2-3; D not certain. This CDR3 region has 16 residues. Germline values: CDR1 LGHNA, CDR2 YSLEER. Trimming took 0 bases from V and 1 from J, leaving 11 bases between them. The CDR3 region is CASSQDEFSGTDTQYF. CDR3 DNA: TGCGCCAGCAGCCAAGACGAGTTTTCTGGCACAGATACGCAGTATTTT.

The chain has TRBV7-2 and TRBJ2-5; 7 bases match TRBD2. This CDR3 is 14 amino acids long. J lost 5 bases, V lost 3 bases, and 6 bases had no gene match. Germline CDR1 and CDR2: SGHTA and FQGNSA. The CDR3 is CASSLAPREETQYF. CDR3 in DNA: TGTGCCAGCAGCTTGGCACCGCGGGAGGAGACCCAGTACTTC.

The rearrangement uses TRBV2 and TRBJ2-7; 8 bases fit TRBD1. Germline V gene lookup returns CDR1 SNHLY and CDR2 FYNNEI. Trimming removed 8 bases from V and 7 bases from J; junction bases left unmatched: 13. CDR3 length: 14 residues. In nucleotides, the CDR3 is TGTGCCAGCGTCCGGGACAGGAATCATGAAGAGCAGTACTTC. It translates to CASVRDRNHEEQYF.

The chain couples TRBV7-9 to TRBJ2-2; a weak D match, TRBD2 (6 bases). V lost 6 bases and J 0 bases, leaving 8 bases between the germline ends. CDR1 and CDR2 (germline): SEHNR, FQNEAQ (reference sequence). CDR3 length: 14 amino acids. The CDR3 sequence: CASSAGPNTGELFF. CDR3 in DNA: TGTGCCAGCAGTGCGGGGCCGAACACCGGGGAGCTGTTTTTT.

This clone was detected only a few times. V usage is TRBV19 and J usage is TRBJ1-2, with 9 bases fitting TRBD1. The germline gives CDR1 LNHDA, CDR2 SQIVND (reference sequence). The trim removed 7 bases at V and 3 bases at J, leaving 9 bases unmatched. The CDR3 is 15 amino acids. CDR3 coding DNA: TGTGCCAGTACCATAGGGACAGGGAGCCACTATGGCTACACCTTC. Amino acids: CASTIGTGSHYGYTF.

This sequence joins TRBV28 and TRBJ2-7; the match to TRBD2 covers 12 bases. Germline CDR1 MDHEN, CDR2 SYDVKM. V lost 6 bases and J lost 3; bases outside the gene matches: 6. The CDR3 is made up of 15 amino acids. DNA for the CDR3: TGTGCCAGCAGCATGAGGACTAGCGGGGACTACGAGCAGTACTTC. Amino acid sequence: CASSMRTSGDYEQYF.

V gene TRBV9 combines with J gene TRBJ2-5; D possibly corresponds to TRBD1 (6 bases). There are 14 residues in the CDR3. Germline CDR1 and CDR2: SGDLS and YYNGEE. Between the trimmed V and J ends, which lost 0 bases and 3 bases, there was a span of 9 bases. The CDR3 nucleotides read TGTGCCAGCAGCGTAGAGGACAGAGAAGAGACCCAGTACTTC. Amino acids: CASSVEDREETQYF.

The chain joins TRBV28 to TRBJ2-7; 7 bases are a match to TRBD2. There are 14 residues in the CDR3. The V segment lost 4 bases and the J segment 1 base; nucleotides outside the gene matches: 4. Germline lookup yields CDR1 MDHEN and CDR2 SYDVKM. This CDR3 reads CASSYPGRSYEQYF. The CDR3 DNA reads as TGTGCCAGCAGTTACCCCGGGAGGTCCTACGAGCAGTACTTC.

This sequence joins TRBV4-1 and TRBJ2-7; 12 nucleotides agree with TRBD1. In germline, CDR1 is MGHRA, CDR2 YSYEKL. V was pared by 6 bases and J by 4 bases, with 7 bases of the junction left unmatched. The CDR3 contains 15 residues. CDR3 bases: TGCGCCAGCAGTTCTCCGGGACAGGGGGCATACGAGCAGTACTTC. Its translation: CASSSPGQGAYEQYF.

The CDR3 sequence: CASSTGQGTGGKEGYTF. The DNA for the CDR3 is TGTGCCAGCAGCACAGGACAGGGGACAGGGGGCAAAGAGGGCTACACCTTC. The V call is TRBV5-4, the J call TRBJ1-2, with 12 bases lining up with TRBD1. Losses at the gene ends were 4 bases for V and 8 bases for J; bases not matched to a gene: 15. The germline gives CDR1 SGHNT, CDR2 YYREEE (reference sequence). The CDR3 spans 17 residues.

V usage is TRBV6-5 and J usage is TRBJ1-6; no firm D call. This CDR3 is built from 14 residues. Germline values: CDR1 MNHEY, CDR2 SVGAGI. Trimming shortened V by 3 bases and J by 7 bases, and 10 bases separated the two germline ends. DNA of the CDR3: TGTGCCAGCAGTTATGCGGCCGTGAATTCACCCCTCCACTTT. Protein sequence: CASSYAAVNSPLHF.